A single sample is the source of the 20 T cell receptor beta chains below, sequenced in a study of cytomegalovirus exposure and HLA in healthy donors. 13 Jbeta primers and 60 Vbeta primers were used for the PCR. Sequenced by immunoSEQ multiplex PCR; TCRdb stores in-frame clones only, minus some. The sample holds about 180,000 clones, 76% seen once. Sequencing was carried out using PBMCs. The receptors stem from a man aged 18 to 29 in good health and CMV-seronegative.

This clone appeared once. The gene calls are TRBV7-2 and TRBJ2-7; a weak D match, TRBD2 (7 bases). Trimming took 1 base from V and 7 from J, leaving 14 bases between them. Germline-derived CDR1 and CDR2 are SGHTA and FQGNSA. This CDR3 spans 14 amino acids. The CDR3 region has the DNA TGTGCCAGCAGCTTAGTGCGGGGGCCCGGGGAGCAGTACTTC. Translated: CASSLVRGPGEQYF.

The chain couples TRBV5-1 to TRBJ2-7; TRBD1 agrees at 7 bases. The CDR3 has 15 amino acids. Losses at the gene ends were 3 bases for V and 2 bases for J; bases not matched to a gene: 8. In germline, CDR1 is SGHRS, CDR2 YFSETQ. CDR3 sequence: CASSSRDSVPYEQYF. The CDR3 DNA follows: TGCGCCAGCAGCTCCCGGGACAGCGTTCCCTACGAGCAGTACTTC.

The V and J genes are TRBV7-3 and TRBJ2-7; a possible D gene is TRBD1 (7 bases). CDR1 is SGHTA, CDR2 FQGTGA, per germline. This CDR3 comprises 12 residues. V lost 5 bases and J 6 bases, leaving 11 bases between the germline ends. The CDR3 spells CASSTQGGEQYF. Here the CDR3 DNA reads TGTGCCAGCAGCACCCAGGGGGGCGAGCAGTACTTC. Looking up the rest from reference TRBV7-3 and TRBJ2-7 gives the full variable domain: GAGVSQTPSNKVTEKGKYVELRCDPISGHTALYWYRQSLGQGPEFLIYFQGTGAADDSGLPNDRFFAVRPEGSVSTLKIQRTERGDSAVYLCASSTQGGEQYFGPGTRLTVT.

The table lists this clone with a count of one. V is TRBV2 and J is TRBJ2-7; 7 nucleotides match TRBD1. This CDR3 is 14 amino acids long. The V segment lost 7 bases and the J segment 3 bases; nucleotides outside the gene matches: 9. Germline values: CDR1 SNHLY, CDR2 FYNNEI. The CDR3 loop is CASTLGQAHYEQYF. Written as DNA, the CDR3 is TGTGCCAGCACTTTAGGACAGGCCCACTACGAGCAGTACTTC.

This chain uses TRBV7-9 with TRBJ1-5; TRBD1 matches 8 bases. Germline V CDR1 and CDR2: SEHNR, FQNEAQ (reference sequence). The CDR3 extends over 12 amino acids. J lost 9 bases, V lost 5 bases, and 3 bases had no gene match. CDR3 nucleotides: TGTGCCAGCAGCATTGGGACAGGGCCCCAGCATTTT. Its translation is CASSIGTGPQHF. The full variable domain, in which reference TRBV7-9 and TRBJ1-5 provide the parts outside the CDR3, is DTGVSQNPRHKITKRGQNVTFRCDPISEHNRLYWYRQTLGQGPEFLTYFQNEAQLEKSRLLSDRFSAERPKGSFSTLEIQRTEQGDSAMYLCASSIGTGPQHFGDGTRLSIL.

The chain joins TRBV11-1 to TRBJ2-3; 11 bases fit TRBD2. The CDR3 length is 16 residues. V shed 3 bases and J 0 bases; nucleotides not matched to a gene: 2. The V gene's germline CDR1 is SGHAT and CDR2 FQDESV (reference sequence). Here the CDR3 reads CASSLTSGVSTDTQYF. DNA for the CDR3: TGTGCCAGCAGCTTGACTAGCGGGGTTAGCACAGATACGCAGTATTTT.

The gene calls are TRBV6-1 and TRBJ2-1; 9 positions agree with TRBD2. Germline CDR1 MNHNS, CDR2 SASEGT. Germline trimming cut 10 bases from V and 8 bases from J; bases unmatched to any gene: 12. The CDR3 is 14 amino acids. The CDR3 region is CATEESGRLHEQFF. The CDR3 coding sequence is TGTGCCACCGAAGAAAGCGGGAGGCTCCATGAGCAGTTCTTC.

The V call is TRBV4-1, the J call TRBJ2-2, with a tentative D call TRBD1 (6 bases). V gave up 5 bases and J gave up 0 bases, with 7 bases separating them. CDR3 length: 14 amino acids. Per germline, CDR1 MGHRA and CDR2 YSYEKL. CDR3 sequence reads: CASSWDTNTGELFF. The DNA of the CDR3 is TGCGCCAGCAGCTGGGACACGAACACCGGGGAGCTGTTTTTT.

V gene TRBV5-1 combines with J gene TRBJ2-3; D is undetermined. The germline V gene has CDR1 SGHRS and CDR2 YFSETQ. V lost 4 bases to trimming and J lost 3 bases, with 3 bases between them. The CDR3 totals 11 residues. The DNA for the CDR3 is TGCGCCAGCAGCCGTACAGATACGCAGTATTTT. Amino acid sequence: CASSRTDTQYF.

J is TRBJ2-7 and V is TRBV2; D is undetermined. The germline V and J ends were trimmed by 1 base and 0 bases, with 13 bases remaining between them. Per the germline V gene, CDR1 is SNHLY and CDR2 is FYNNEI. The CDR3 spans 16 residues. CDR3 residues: CASSEVTLRSSYEQYF. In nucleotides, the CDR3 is TGTGCCAGCAGTGAAGTCACTCTGAGGAGCTCCTACGAGCAGTACTTC. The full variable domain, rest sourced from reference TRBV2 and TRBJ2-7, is EPEVTQTPSHQVTQMGQEVILRCVPISNHLYFYWYRQILGQKVEFLVSFYNNEISEKSEIFDDQFSVERPDGSNFTLKIRSTKLEDSAMYFCASSEVTLRSSYEQYFGPGTRLTVT.

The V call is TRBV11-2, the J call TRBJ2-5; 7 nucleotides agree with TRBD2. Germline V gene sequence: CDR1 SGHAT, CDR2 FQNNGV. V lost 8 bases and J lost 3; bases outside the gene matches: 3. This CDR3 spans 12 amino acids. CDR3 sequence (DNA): TGTGCCAGCGGTCTAGCGGAAGAGACCCAGTACTTC. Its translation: CASGLAEETQYF.

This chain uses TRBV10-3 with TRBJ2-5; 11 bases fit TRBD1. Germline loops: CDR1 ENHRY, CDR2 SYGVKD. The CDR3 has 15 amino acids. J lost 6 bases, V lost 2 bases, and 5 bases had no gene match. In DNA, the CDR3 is TGTGCCATCAGTGAGGGACAGGGGGCGATTCAGACCCAGTACTTC. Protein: CAISEGQGAIQTQYF.

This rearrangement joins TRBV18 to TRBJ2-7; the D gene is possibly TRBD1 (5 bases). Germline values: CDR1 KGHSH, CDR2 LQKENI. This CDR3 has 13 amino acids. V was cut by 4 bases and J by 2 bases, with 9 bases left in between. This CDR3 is CASSLTGPYEQYF. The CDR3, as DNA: TGTGCCAGCTCACTAACAGGCCCCTACGAGCAGTACTTC.

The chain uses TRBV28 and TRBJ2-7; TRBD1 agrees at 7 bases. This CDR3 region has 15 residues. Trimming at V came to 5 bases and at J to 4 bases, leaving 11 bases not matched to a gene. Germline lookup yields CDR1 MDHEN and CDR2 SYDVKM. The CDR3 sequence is CASSPPDRIGYEQYF. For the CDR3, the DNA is TGTGCCAGCAGTCCCCCGGACAGGATTGGTTACGAGCAGTACTTC.

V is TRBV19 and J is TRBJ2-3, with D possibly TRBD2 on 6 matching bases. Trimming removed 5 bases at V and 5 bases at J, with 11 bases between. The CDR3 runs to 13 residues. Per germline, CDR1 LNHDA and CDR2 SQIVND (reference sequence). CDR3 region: CASSEGLVDTQYF. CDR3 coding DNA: TGTGCCAGTAGTGAGGGACTGGTAGATACGCAGTATTTT.

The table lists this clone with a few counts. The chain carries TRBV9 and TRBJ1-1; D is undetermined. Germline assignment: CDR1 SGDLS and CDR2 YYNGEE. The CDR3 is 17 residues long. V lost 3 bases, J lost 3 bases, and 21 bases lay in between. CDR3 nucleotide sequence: TGTGCCAGCAGCGCCTACGGAGGAGGGTGGTTGGACACTGAAGCTTTCTTT. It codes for CASSAYGGGWLDTEAFF.

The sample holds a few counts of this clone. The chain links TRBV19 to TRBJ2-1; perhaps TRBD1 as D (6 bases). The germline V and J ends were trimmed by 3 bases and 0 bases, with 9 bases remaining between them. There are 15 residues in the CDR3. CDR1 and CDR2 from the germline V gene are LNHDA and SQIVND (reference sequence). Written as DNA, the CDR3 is TGTGCCAGTAGTATCGGACAGAACTCCTACAATGAGCAGTTCTTC. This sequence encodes CASSIGQNSYNEQFF. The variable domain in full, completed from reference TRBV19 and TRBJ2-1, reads DGGITQSPKYLFRKEGQNVTLSCEQNLNHDAMYWYRQDPGQGLRLIYYSQIVNDFQKGDIAEGYSVSREKKESFPLTVTSAQKNPTAFYLCASSIGQNSYNEQFFGPGTRLTVL.

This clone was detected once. The CDR3 DNA follows: TGTGCCAGTAGTCCCTTCGGGGGGGCCTTTCCGGATGAAAAACTGTTTTTT. Amino acid sequence: CASSPFGGAFPDEKLFF. This rearrangement joins TRBV19 to TRBJ1-4; the D gene is possibly TRBD1 (6 bases). The V and J ends lost 5 bases and 6 bases respectively, with 22 bases between them. The CDR3 covers 17 residues. Germline lookup yields CDR1 LNHDA and CDR2 SQIVND (reference sequence).

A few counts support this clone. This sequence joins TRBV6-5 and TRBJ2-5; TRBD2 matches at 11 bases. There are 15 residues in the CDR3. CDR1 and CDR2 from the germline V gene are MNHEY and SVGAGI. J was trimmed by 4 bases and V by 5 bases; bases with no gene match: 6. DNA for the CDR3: TGTGCCAGCAGTGGGGCTAGCGGGGGGAGAGAGACCCAGTACTTC. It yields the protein CASSGASGGRETQYF.

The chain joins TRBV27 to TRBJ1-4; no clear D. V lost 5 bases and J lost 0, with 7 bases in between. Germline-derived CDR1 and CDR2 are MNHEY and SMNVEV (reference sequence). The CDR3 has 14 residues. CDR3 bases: TGTGCCAGCAGTCCTTCCTCAACTAATGAAAAACTGTTTTTT. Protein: CASSPSSTNEKLFF. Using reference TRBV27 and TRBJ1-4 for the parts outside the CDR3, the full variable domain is EAQVTQNPRYLITVTGKKLTVTCSQNMNHEYMSWYRQDPGLGLRQIYYSMNVEVTDKGDVPEGYKVSRKEKRNFPLILESPSPNQTSLYFCASSPSSTNEKLFFGSGTQLSVL.